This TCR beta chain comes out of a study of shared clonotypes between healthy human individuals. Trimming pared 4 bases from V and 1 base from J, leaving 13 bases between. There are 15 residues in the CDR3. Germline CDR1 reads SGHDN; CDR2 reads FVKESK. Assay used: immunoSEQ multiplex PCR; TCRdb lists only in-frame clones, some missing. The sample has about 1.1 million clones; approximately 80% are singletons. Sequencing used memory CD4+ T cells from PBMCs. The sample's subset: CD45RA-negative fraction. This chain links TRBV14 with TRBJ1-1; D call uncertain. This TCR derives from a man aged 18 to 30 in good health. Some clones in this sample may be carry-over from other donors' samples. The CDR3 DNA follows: TGTGCCAGCAGCCTCCAAGGCCCAAGGAACACTGAAGCTTTCTTT. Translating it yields CASSLQGPRNTEAFF.